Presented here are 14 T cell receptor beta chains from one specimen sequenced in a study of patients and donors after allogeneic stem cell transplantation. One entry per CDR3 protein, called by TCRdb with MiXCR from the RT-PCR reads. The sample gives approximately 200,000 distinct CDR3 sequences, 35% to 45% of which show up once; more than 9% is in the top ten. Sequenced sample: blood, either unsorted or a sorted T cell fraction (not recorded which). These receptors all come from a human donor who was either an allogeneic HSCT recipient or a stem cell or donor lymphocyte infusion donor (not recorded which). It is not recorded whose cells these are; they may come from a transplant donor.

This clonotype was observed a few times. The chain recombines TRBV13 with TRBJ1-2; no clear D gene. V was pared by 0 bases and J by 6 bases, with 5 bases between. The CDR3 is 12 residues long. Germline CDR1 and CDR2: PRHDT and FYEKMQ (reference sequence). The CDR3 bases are TGTGCCAGCAGCTTAGGGAGGGATGGCTACACCTTC. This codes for CASSLGRDGYTF.

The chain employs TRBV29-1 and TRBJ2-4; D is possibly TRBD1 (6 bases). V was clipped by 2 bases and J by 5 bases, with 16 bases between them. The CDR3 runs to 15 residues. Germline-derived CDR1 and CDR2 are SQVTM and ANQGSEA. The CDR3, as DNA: TGCAGCGTTGAACTGTTTGGGGGCTACGAAAACATTCAGTACTTC. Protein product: CSVELFGGYENIQYF.

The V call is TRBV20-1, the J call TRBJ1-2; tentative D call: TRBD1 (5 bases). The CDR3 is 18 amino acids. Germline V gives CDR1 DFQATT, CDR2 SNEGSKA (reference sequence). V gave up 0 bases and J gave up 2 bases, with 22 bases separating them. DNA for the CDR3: TGCAGTGCTAGAGATGAAGTTGGTGTGGGACTTTTAAACTATGGCTACACCTTC. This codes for CSARDEVGVGLLNYGYTF.

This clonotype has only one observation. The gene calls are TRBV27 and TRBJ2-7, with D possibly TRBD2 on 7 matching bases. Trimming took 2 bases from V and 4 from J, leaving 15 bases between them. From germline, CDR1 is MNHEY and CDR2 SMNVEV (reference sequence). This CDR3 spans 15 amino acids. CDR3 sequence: CASSLVAGALYEQYF. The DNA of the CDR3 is TGTGCCAGCAGTTTAGTGGCGGGGGCCTTATACGAGCAGTACTTC.

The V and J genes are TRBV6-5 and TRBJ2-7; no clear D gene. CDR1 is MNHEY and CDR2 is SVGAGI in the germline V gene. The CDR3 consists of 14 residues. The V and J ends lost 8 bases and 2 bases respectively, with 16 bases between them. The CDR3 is CASHQGPRPYEQYF. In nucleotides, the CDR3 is TGTGCCAGCCATCAAGGCCCGCGTCCCTACGAGCAGTACTTC.

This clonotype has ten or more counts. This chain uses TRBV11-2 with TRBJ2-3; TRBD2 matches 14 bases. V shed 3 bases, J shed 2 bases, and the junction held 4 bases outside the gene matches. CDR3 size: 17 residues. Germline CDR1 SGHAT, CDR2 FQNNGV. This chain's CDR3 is CASSLGLAGASTDTQYF. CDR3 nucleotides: TGTGCCAGCAGCTTGGGACTAGCGGGGGCCTCCACAGATACGCAGTATTTT.

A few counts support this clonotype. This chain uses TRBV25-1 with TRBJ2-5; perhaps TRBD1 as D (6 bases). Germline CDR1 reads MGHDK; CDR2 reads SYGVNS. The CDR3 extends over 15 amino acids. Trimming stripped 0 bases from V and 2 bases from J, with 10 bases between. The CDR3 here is CASSEYAGQQETQYF. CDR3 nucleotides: TGTGCCAGCAGTGAATACGCAGGACAGCAAGAGACCCAGTACTTC.

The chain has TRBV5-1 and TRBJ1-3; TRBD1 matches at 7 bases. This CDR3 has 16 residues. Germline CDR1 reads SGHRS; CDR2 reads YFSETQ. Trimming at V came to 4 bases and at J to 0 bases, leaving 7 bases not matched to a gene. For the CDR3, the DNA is TGCGCCAGCAGCCGGGGACAGCAAGTCTCTGGAAACACCATATATTTT. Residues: CASSRGQQVSGNTIYF.

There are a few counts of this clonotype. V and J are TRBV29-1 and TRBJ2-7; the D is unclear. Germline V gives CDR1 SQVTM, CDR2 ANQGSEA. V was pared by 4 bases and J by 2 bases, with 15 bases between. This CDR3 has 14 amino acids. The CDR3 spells CSVGLQNRTYEQYF. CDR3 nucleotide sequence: TGCAGCGTTGGTCTTCAAAATAGAACCTACGAGCAGTACTTC.

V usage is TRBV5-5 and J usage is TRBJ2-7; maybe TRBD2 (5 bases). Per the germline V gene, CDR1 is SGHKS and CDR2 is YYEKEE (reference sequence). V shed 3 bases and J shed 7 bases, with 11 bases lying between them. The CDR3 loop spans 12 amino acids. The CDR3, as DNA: TGTGCCAGCAGCTCGGACTCCACTGAGCAGTACTTC. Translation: CASSSDSTEQYF.

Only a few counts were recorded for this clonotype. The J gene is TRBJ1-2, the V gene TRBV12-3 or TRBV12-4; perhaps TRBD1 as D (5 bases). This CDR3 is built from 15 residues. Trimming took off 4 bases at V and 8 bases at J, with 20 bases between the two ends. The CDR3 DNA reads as TGTGCCAGCAGTTACTCGGGGCGGGGCTTAATGGGCTACACCTTC. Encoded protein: CASSYSGRGLMGYTF.

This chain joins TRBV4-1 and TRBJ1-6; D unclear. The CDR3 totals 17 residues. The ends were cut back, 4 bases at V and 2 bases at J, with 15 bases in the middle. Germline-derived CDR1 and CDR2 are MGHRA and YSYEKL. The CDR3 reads CASSPRVEYTYNSPLHF. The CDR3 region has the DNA TGCGCCAGCAGCCCCCGGGTGGAGTACACCTATAATTCACCCCTCCACTTT.

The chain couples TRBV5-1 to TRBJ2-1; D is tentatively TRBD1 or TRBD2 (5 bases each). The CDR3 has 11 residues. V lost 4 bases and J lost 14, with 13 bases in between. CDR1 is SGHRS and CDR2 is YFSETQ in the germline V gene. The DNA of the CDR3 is TGCGCCAGCAGCCACCGGGACCACAAGTTCTTC. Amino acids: CASSHRDHKFF. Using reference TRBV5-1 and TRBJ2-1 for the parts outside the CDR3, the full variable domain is KAGVTQTPRYLIKTRGQQVTLSCSPISGHRSVSWYQQTPGQGLQFLFEYFSETQRNKGNFPGRFSGRQFSNSRSEMNVSTLELGDSALYLCASSHRDHKFFGPGTRLTVL.

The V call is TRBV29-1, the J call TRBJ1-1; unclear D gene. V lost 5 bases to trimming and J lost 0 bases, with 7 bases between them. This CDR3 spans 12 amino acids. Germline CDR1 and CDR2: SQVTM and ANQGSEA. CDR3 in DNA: TGCAGCGTTCACATGATGAACACTGAAGCTTTCTTT. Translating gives CSVHMMNTEAFF.